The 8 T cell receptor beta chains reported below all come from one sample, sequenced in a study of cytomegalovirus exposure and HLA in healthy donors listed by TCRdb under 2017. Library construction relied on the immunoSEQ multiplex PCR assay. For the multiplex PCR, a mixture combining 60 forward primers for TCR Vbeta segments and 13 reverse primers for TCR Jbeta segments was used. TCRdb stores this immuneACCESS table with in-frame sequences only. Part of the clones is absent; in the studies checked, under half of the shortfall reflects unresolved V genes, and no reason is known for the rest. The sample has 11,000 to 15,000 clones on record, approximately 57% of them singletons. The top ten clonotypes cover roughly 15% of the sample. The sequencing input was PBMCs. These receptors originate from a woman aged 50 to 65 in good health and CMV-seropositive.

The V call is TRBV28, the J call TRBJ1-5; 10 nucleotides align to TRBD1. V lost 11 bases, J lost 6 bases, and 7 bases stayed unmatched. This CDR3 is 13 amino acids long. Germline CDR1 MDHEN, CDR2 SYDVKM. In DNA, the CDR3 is TGTGCCGGACAGGGGGAGGCGAGTCAGCCCCAGCATTTT. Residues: CAGQGEASQPQHF.

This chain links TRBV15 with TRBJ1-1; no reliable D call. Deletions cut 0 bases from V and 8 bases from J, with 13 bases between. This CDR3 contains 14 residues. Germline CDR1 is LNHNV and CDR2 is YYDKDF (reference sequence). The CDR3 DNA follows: TGTGCCACCAGCAGAGATGTCGGGAGCGGAGAAGCTTTCTTT. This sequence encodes CATSRDVGSGEAFF.

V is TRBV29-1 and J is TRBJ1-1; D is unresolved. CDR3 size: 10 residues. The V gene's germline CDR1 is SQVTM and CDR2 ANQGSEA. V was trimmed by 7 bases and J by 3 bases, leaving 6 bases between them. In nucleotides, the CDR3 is TGCAGCGCCACGGACACTGAAGCTTTCTTT. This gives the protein CSATDTEAFF.

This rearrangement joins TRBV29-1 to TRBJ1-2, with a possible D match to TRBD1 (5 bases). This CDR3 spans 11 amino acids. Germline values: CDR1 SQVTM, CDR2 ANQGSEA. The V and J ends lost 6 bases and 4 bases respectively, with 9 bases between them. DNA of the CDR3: TGCAGCGTCCGAACAGGCTATGGCTACACCTTC. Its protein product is CSVRTGYGYTF.

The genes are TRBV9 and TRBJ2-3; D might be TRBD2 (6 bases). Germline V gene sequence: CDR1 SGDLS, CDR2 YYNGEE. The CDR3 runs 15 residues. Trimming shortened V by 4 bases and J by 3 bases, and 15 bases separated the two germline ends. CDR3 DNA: TGTGCCAGCAGCCTGGAGGGAGAGGGAACAGATACGCAGTATTTT. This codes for CASSLEGEGTDTQYF.

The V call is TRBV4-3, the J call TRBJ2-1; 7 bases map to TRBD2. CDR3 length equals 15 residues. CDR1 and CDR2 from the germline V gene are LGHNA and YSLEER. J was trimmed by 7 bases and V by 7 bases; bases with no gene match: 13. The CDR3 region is CASTPHTSAANEQFF. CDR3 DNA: TGCGCCAGCACCCCCCACACTAGCGCGGCGAATGAGCAGTTCTTC.

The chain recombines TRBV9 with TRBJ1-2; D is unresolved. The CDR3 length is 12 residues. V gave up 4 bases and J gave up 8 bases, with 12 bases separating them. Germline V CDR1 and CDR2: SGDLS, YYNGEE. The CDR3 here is CASSLTARGYTF. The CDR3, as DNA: TGTGCCAGCAGCCTTACGGCGAGGGGCTACACCTTC.

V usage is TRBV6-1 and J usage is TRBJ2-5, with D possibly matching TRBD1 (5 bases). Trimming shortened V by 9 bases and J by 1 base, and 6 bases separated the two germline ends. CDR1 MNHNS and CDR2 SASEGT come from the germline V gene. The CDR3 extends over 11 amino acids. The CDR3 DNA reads TGTGCCAGTAGGGGCCAAGAGACCCAGTACTTC. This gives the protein CASRGQETQYF.